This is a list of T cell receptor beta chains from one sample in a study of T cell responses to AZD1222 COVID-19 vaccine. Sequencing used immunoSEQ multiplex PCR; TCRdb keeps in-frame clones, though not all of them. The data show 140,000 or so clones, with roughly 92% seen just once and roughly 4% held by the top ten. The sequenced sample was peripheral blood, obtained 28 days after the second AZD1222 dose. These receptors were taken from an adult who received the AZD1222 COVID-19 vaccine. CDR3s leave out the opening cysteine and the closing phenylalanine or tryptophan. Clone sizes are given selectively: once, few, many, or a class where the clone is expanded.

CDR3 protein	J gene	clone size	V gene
ATSRSRTSPESYGYT	TRBJ1-2	-	TRBV15
SVGGKSQH	TRBJ1-5	-	TRBV20-1
ASSAGTGLGTEAF	TRBJ1-1	few	TRBV9
ASSLAVGNPHNEQF	TRBJ2-1	few	TRBV5-6
ASSLQGGTNEKLF	TRBJ1-4	-	TRBV7-2
ASSEKQGYGYT	TRBJ1-2	-	TRBV7-8
ASRSGAGGYT	TRBJ1-2	once	TRBV6-5
ASRNPDRPQQETQY	TRBJ2-5	-	TRBV2
ASSPRQGIGEQF	TRBJ2-1	-	TRBV10-1
ASSQDLTLRGYT	TRBJ1-2	-	TRBV4-3
ASSVLGNQPQH	TRBJ1-5	-	TRBV2
ASTPQGGISYEQY	TRBJ2-7	-	TRBV7-8
ASSNRGENTIY	TRBJ1-3	-	TRBV9
ASSPRARGYNEQF	TRBJ2-1	once	TRBV7-9
ASSLLGQNTEAF	TRBJ1-1	-	TRBV27
ASSFGSGHGELF	TRBJ2-2	few	TRBV11-1
ASRADVGSAYGYT	TRBJ1-2	-	TRBV19
ASARGANQETQY	TRBJ2-5	once	TRBV9
ASSPLETDTQY	TRBJ2-3	-	TRBV5-4
ASSGGPPDTQY	TRBJ2-3	-	TRBV9
ASSVGAADSTDTQY	TRBJ2-3	-	TRBV9
ASSRVLGADTQY	TRBJ2-3	-	TRBV4-2
SGGQLNTEAF	TRBJ1-1	-	TRBV29-1
ASSLRLDHTEAF	TRBJ1-1	-	TRBV5-1
ASSLSRNTEAF	TRBJ1-1	-	TRBV12-3/TRBV12-4
ASSTLGGSTEAF	TRBJ1-1	-	TRBV27
ASSFRGTLAILSGNTIY	TRBJ1-3	-	TRBV7-9
ASSEQGADTDTQY	TRBJ2-3	-	TRBV18
ASSAPDQPQH	TRBJ1-5	-	TRBV7-8
ASRLDRDQQY	TRBJ2-7	-	TRBV12-3/TRBV12-4
ASSLAADNQPQH	TRBJ1-5	-	TRBV5-5
ASTEKNIQY	TRBJ2-4	-	TRBV6-6
ASSPGRSVGYEQY	TRBJ2-7	-	TRBV4-1
ASSEKPGGRPQH	TRBJ1-5	-	TRBV10-2
ASRSEGKQY	TRBJ2-7	-	TRBV6-6
ATSRDRGNTIY	TRBJ1-3	-	TRBV15
ASSVGGRETQY	TRBJ2-5	-	TRBV28
AIGGSNTGELF	TRBJ2-2	once	TRBV7-3
ASKETGLTVYGYT	TRBJ1-2	-	TRBV6-5
ATSDPLAGGSADTQY	TRBJ2-3	-	TRBV24-1
ASRGTAEISSNQPQH	TRBJ1-5	-	TRBV27
ASSFGPAGEYEQY	TRBJ2-7	-	TRBV5-5
ASSQPLYYEQY	TRBJ2-7	-	TRBV14
ASSPSGGPYNEQF	TRBJ2-1	-	TRBV9